The present T cell receptor (beta chain) was sequenced within a study of blood T cell repertoires in COVID-19. The wider study: Material from acute and convalescent COVID-19 was sourced from the United States, Italy and Spain. The cDNA or gDNA used as material had been derived from T cells, B-cell-depleted T cells, or PBMCs.

The V end was cut by 0 bases, the J end by 8 bases, with 10 bases between. This CDR3 comprises 13 residues. The V gene's germline CDR1 is LGHDT and CDR2 YNNKEL (reference sequence). Original handling: Estimation of nucleated cell counts relied on the amplification of reference gene primers. This table comes from immunoSEQ multiplex PCR, and its TCRdb copy is limited to in-frame clones, with some not included. V, J and clone size are those of that table, while D and trimming were read from the DNA. The sample has around 220,000 clones; under 85% are singletons. This receptor was obtained from a woman aged 40 to 50 with active or convalescent COVID-19. Input material: peripheral blood. The V call is TRBV3-1 (or the pseudogene TRBV3-2), the J call TRBJ1-2; D ambiguous. For the CDR3, the DNA is TGTGCCAGCAGCCAAGATCCGCGGGAAGGCTACACCTTC. It translates to CASSQDPREGYTF.